The clone carrying this T cell receptor beta chain was seen at least ten times. What it binds is unknown. CDR1 and CDR2 (germline): GTSNPN, SVGIG (reference sequence). There are 14 residues in the CDR3. The junction had 5 bases not matched to a gene; V was cut back by 3 bases and J by 1 base. The data derive from a study of cytomegalovirus exposure and HLA in healthy donors. General study results and limits: Among TCR beta chains, those listed as cytomegalovirus-associated numbered around 160. It was reportedly the case that the classifier diagnosed cytomegalovirus status with high specificity and sensitivity. DRB1 showed the most TCR associations and HLA-C the fewest in a later analysis, as rates varied by HLA locus.

60 Vbeta and 13 Jbeta primers were used in PCR. This table comes from immunoSEQ multiplex PCR, and its TCRdb copy is limited to in-frame clones, with some not included. Here the sample spans under 200,000 clones, roughly 74% being singletons. The source is a male donor in good health and CMV-seronegative. What was sequenced was PBMCs. The gene calls are TRBV30 and TRBJ1-1, with 7 bases lining up with TRBD1. The CDR3 loop reads CAWRAQGRNTEAFF. The CDR3 bases are TGTGCCTGGAGGGCACAGGGGCGGAACACTGAAGCTTTCTTT. The whole variable domain, filled in from reference TRBV30 and TRBJ1-1, reads SQTIHQWPATLVQPVGSPLSLECTVEGTSNPNLYWYRQAAGRGLQLLFYSVGIGQISSEVPQNLSASRPQDRQFILSSKKLLLSDSGFYLCAWRAQGRNTEAFFGQGTRLTVV.